This entry lists 5 T cell receptor beta chains sequenced from one sample in a study of T cells after yellow fever vaccination. TCRdb reprocessed the 5' RACE reads via MiXCR and lists one record per CDR3 protein. The sample yields some 300,000 distinct CDR3 sequences, approximately 8% seen once. The specimen comprised CD4+ T cells sorted from PBMCs, sampled 5 days after the yellow fever booster vaccination. These receptors were obtained from a man between 18 and 29 years old who received the YFV17D yellow fever vaccine.

This clonotype appeared many times. This chain uses TRBV5-1 with TRBJ2-5; a weak D match, TRBD2 (6 bases). The germline V gene encodes CDR1 SGHRS and CDR2 YFSETQ. Trimming took 4 bases from V and 5 from J, leaving 12 bases between them. The CDR3 spans 13 residues. CDR3 amino acids: CASSGGSGETQYF. The DNA of the CDR3 is TGCGCCAGCAGCGGGGGAAGCGGGGAGACCCAGTACTTC.

This clonotype was seen a handful of times. V usage is TRBV5-1 and J usage is TRBJ1-2; D might be TRBD1 (5 bases). Trimming stripped 4 bases from V and 3 bases from J, with 19 bases between. This CDR3 comprises 16 residues. CDR1 is SGHRS, CDR2 YFSETQ, per germline. CDR3 sequence (DNA): TGCGCCAGCAGCCGAGCGTCGGTTACAGGAGACTATGGCTACACCTTC. This codes for CASSRASVTGDYGYTF.

This clonotype was found many times. The V and J genes are TRBV5-1 and TRBJ1-5; D not certain. The germline CDR1 and CDR2 sequences are SGHRS and YFSETQ. This CDR3 is built from 14 residues. The V gene lost 0 bases and the J gene lost 5 bases, with 9 bases spanning the gap. The CDR3 sequence is CASSLGGSDQPQHF. The CDR3 nucleotides are TGCGCCAGCAGCTTGGGGGGTTCCGATCAGCCCCAGCATTTT.

This clonotype was recorded at least ten times. V is TRBV6-5 and J is TRBJ1-5, with 8 bases matching TRBD1. Germline assignment: CDR1 MNHEY and CDR2 SVGAGI. V lost 5 bases, J lost 4 bases, and 10 bases stayed unmatched. This CDR3 contains 16 residues. CDR3 DNA sequence: TGTGCCAGCAGTCCAGGGACAGGCGGGAGGAATCAGCCCCAGCATTTT. Protein: CASSPGTGGRNQPQHF.

This clonotype was observed a few times. The chain carries TRBV4-2 and TRBJ2-3, with D possibly being TRBD1 or TRBD2 (5 bases each). In germline, CDR1 is LGHNA, CDR2 YNFKEQ. The CDR3 is 18 amino acids. Trimming shortened V by 0 bases and J by 0 bases, and 16 bases separated the two germline ends. This CDR3 reads CASSQDVGNGASTDTQYF. The CDR3 DNA follows: TGTGCCAGCAGCCAAGATGTCGGGAACGGGGCCAGCACAGATACGCAGTATTTT.